This TCR beta chain emerged from a study of Ad26.COV2.S vaccination and SARS-CoV-2 variants. Study details: The vaccine Ad26.COV2.S was put into the muscle once, or twice with 56 days between.

The repertoire was sequenced with immunoSEQ multiplex PCR; TCRdb's copy has only in-frame clones and lacks some. The sample yields about 260,000 clones, roughly 89% seen once. Treatment specified: some 20 received Ad26.COV2.S at low or high dose, single or two shots; a few received placebo; per-sample allocation not given. Material that was analyzed had been drawn on day 63 after the first vaccine or placebo injection. This CDR3 is 13 amino acids long. CDR1 is MNHEY and CDR2 is SVGAGI in the germline V gene. J lost 1 base, V lost 10 bases, and 6 bases had no gene match. This clone was counted between two and nine times.

V gene TRBV6-5 combines with J gene TRBJ2-5, with 7 bases matching TRBD2. The sequenced sample was peripheral blood, obtained in a trial of Ad26.COV2.S vaccine versus placebo. The source is a person between 18 and 60 years old who received the Ad26.COV2.S COVID-19 vaccine or a placebo. The CDR3 sequence: CATSGAAQETQYF. Written as DNA, the CDR3 is TGTGCCACAAGCGGGGCGGCCCAAGAGACCCAGTACTTC.